These T cell receptor beta chains were read from a single sample in a study of blood T cell repertoires in COVID-19. Sequencing used immunoSEQ multiplex PCR; TCRdb keeps in-frame clones, though not all of them. The sample consists of 250,000 to 300,000 clones, around 83% of them appearing once. The sample consisted of peripheral blood. The receptors come from a man older than 75 with acute or convalescent COVID-19. CDR3s include the opening cysteine and the closing phenylalanine or tryptophan. The order of the fields is CDR3 protein, CDR3 DNA, J gene, V gene, D gene, clone size. A D gene is named only where the DNA matches it firmly. Expanded clones get a size class; other rows say once, few or many, or leave the size out.

CDR3aa: CASSQGSGGRTDTQYF
CDR3nt: TGTGCCAGCAGCCAAGGAAGCGGGGGGAGGACAGATACGCAGTATTTT
j_gene: TRBJ2-3
v_gene: TRBV4-2
d_gene: TRBD2
abundance: -

CDR3aa: CASSRRSQLADTQYF
CDR3nt: TGTGCCAGCAGCCGCCGAAGCCAGCTAGCAGATACGCAGTATTTT
j_gene: TRBJ2-3
v_gene: TRBV4-2
d_gene: -
abundance: -

CDR3aa: CASSPGPNSPLHF
CDR3nt: TGCGCCAGCAGTCCAGGGCCAAATTCACCCCTCCACTTT
j_gene: TRBJ1-6
v_gene: TRBV5-1
d_gene: -
abundance: -

CDR3aa: CASRGEGAGGNTIYF
CDR3nt: TGTGCCAGCAGAGGGGAGGGTGCTGGTGGAAACACCATATATTTT
j_gene: TRBJ1-3
v_gene: TRBV28
d_gene: -
abundance: -

CDR3aa: CASSAGTHDTEQFF
CDR3nt: TGTGCCAGCAGCGCCGGGACACATGATACTGAGCAGTTCTTC
j_gene: TRBJ2-1
v_gene: TRBV9
d_gene: -
abundance: -

CDR3aa: CASSYRRGDEQFF
CDR3nt: TGTGCCAGCAGTTACCGCCGCGGTGATGAGCAGTTCTTC
j_gene: TRBJ2-1
v_gene: TRBV6-2/TRBV6-3
d_gene: -
abundance: -

CDR3aa: CASSINGGTGELFF
CDR3nt: TGTGCCAGCAGCATAAACGGAGGCACCGGGGAGCTGTTTTTT
j_gene: TRBJ2-2
v_gene: TRBV11-2
d_gene: -
abundance: -

CDR3aa: CASFGGNTGELFF
CDR3nt: TGTGCCAGTTTTGGAGGAAACACCGGGGAGCTGTTTTTT
j_gene: TRBJ2-2
v_gene: TRBV28
d_gene: -
abundance: -

CDR3aa: CASSLENRGGQPQHF
CDR3nt: TGTGCCAGCAGCCTCGAAAACAGGGGAGGTCAGCCCCAGCATTTT
j_gene: TRBJ1-5
v_gene: TRBV6-5
d_gene: TRBD1
abundance: few

CDR3aa: CASRPGGGGGTGELFF
CDR3nt: TGTGCCAGCCGACCTGGGGGCGGGGGGGGCACCGGGGAGCTGTTTTTT
j_gene: TRBJ2-2
v_gene: TRBV5-4
d_gene: TRBD2
abundance: -

CDR3aa: CASSSRTSGGSYNEQFF
CDR3nt: TGTGCCAGCAGCTCCCGGACTAGCGGGGGCTCCTACAATGAGCAGTTCTTC
j_gene: TRBJ2-1
v_gene: TRBV3-1/TRBV3-2
d_gene: TRBD2
abundance: once

CDR3aa: CASNRDRYNEQFF
CDR3nt: TGTGCCAGCAACCGGGACAGGTACAATGAGCAGTTCTTC
j_gene: TRBJ2-1
v_gene: TRBV28
d_gene: TRBD1
abundance: once

CDR3aa: CAWSVPPGTTETQYF
CDR3nt: TGTGCCTGGAGTGTACCCCCTGGGACTACAGAAACGCAGTATTTT
j_gene: TRBJ2-3
v_gene: TRBV30
d_gene: TRBD2
abundance: -

CDR3aa: CASRSGALDTEAFF
CDR3nt: TGTGCCAGCAGAAGCGGGGCCTTGGACACTGAAGCTTTCTTT
j_gene: TRBJ1-1
v_gene: TRBV2
d_gene: -
abundance: few

CDR3aa: CASSVGTGGNTIYF
CDR3nt: TGTGCCAGCAGCGTTGGGACAGGGGGAAACACCATATATTTT
j_gene: TRBJ1-3
v_gene: TRBV9
d_gene: TRBD1
abundance: -

CDR3aa: CASSRSSPGELFF
CDR3nt: TGTGCCAGCAGTCGGAGCTCACCCGGGGAGCTGTTTTTT
j_gene: TRBJ2-2
v_gene: TRBV12-3/TRBV12-4
d_gene: -
abundance: -

CDR3aa: CASSIRTGADTQYF
CDR3nt: TGTGCCAGTAGTATCCGGACAGGGGCAGATACGCAGTATTTT
j_gene: TRBJ2-3
v_gene: TRBV19
d_gene: TRBD1
abundance: -

CDR3aa: CASSLVYADKETQYF
CDR3nt: TGTGCCAGCAGCTTAGTCTACGCTGATAAAGAGACCCAGTACTTC
j_gene: TRBJ2-5
v_gene: TRBV7-9
d_gene: -
abundance: -

CDR3aa: CASSPSGPTGELFF
CDR3nt: TGTGCCAGCAGCCCTAGCGGGCCCACCGGGGAGCTGTTTTTT
j_gene: TRBJ2-2
v_gene: TRBV6-2/TRBV6-3
d_gene: TRBD2
abundance: -

CDR3aa: CSVRDRGRINEQFF
CDR3nt: TGCAGCGTTAGGGACAGGGGGCGTATTAATGAGCAGTTCTTC
j_gene: TRBJ2-1
v_gene: TRBV29-1
d_gene: TRBD1
abundance: -

CDR3aa: CAWSDWASGGTDTQYF
CDR3nt: TGTGCCTGGAGTGACTGGGCTAGCGGGGGGACAGATACGCAGTATTTT
j_gene: TRBJ2-3
v_gene: TRBV30
d_gene: TRBD2
abundance: -

CDR3aa: CASSQASGQGNYGYTF
CDR3nt: TGTGCCAGCAGCCAAGCCTCAGGACAGGGGAACTATGGCTACACCTTC
j_gene: TRBJ1-2
v_gene: TRBV3-1/TRBV3-2
d_gene: TRBD1
abundance: few

CDR3aa: CASSIQGDLRTDTQYF
CDR3nt: TGTGCCAGCAGTATCCAGGGGGATCTACGCACAGATACGCAGTATTTT
j_gene: TRBJ2-3
v_gene: TRBV27
d_gene: TRBD1
abundance: -

CDR3aa: CASSGSGRARADTQYF
CDR3nt: TGTGCCAGCAGTGGGAGCGGGAGGGCCCGGGCAGATACGCAGTATTTT
j_gene: TRBJ2-3
v_gene: TRBV6-1
d_gene: TRBD2
abundance: -

CDR3aa: CASARGDGLGSYEQYF
CDR3nt: TGTGCCAGCGCCCGGGGGGACGGGCTCGGGTCCTACGAGCAGTACTTC
j_gene: TRBJ2-7
v_gene: TRBV28
d_gene: TRBD2
abundance: -

CDR3aa: CASSDRDTEAFF
CDR3nt: TGTGCCAGCAGTGACAGGGACACTGAAGCTTTCTTT
j_gene: TRBJ1-1
v_gene: TRBV2
d_gene: -
abundance: -

CDR3aa: CASSQVSTSGNEQYF
CDR3nt: TGTGCCAGCAGCCAAGTTTCGACTAGCGGGAACGAGCAGTACTTC
j_gene: TRBJ2-7
v_gene: TRBV4-2
d_gene: TRBD2
abundance: -

CDR3aa: CASSLGGRDYEQYF
CDR3nt: TGTGCCAGCAGCTTGGGGGGCAGGGACTACGAGCAGTACTTC
j_gene: TRBJ2-7
v_gene: TRBV5-4
d_gene: -
abundance: once

CDR3aa: CATSNTGLGNTIYF
CDR3nt: TGTGCCACCAGCAACACAGGGTTAGGAAACACCATATATTTT
j_gene: TRBJ1-3
v_gene: TRBV15
d_gene: -
abundance: -

CDR3aa: CASSSSGRFAYEQYF
CDR3nt: TGTGCCAGCAGTTCTAGCGGGAGATTTGCCTACGAGCAGTACTTC
j_gene: TRBJ2-7
v_gene: TRBV27
d_gene: TRBD2
abundance: -

CDR3aa: CASSSQGYQETQYF
CDR3nt: TGTGCCAGCAGCAGTCAGGGGTACCAAGAGACCCAGTACTTC
j_gene: TRBJ2-5
v_gene: TRBV28
d_gene: -
abundance: few

CDR3aa: CASSLGGLGFF
CDR3nt: TGTGCCAGCAGTTTAGGGGGGCTTGGGTTCTTC
j_gene: TRBJ2-1
v_gene: TRBV12-3/TRBV12-4
d_gene: -
abundance: -

CDR3aa: CASRDTGVASPLHF
CDR3nt: TGTGCCAGCAGGGACACAGGGGTGGCTTCACCCCTCCACTTT
j_gene: TRBJ1-6
v_gene: TRBV6-5
d_gene: TRBD1
abundance: -

CDR3aa: CASSQGPSGGSGNEQFF
CDR3nt: TGTGCCAGCAGCCAAGGTCCTAGCGGGGGTTCGGGCAATGAGCAGTTCTTC
j_gene: TRBJ2-1
v_gene: TRBV3-1/TRBV3-2
d_gene: TRBD2
abundance: -

CDR3aa: CASTILTSGGAYEQFF
CDR3nt: TGTGCCAGTACCATATTGACTAGCGGGGGGGCCTATGAGCAGTTCTTC
j_gene: TRBJ2-1
v_gene: TRBV19
d_gene: TRBD2
abundance: -